This TCR beta chain derives from a study of blood T cells in healthy people across ages. Through a sample-barcoded 5' primer and a J-beta primer mix, a second PCR was run for roughly 7 to 12 cycles. Every sample gave at least 2.5 million paired-end reads containing CDR3. From the 5' RACE reads, TCRdb called clonotypes with MiXCR, one entry per CDR3 protein. The table lists fewer than 2,000,000 distinct CDR3 sequences, approximately 39% of them singletons, with around 23% in the top ten. CDR3 length equals 15 residues. Germline V gene data show CDR1 as MGHRA and CDR2 as YSYEKL. Extraction of total RNA produced a minimum of 5.5 micrograms from each sample.

The chain employs TRBV4-1 and TRBJ2-5; 9 nucleotides line up with TRBD1. The J call may be wrong; the DNA end is better matched by TRBJ2-7. The TCR originated in a human donor in good health. Sequenced: blood. The CDR3 region has the DNA TGCGCCAGCAGCCAAAGACCGGGACAGGGATACGAGCAGTACTTC. It encodes CASSQRPGQGYEQYF.